This passage covers 13 T cell receptor beta chains from one sample sequenced in a study of response to subunit inactivated influenza vaccine. TCRdb analysed the RT-PCR reads with MiXCR anew, one entry per CDR3 protein. Here the sample spans approximately 530,000 distinct CDR3 sequences, 6% to 9% being singletons. Sequenced here: PBMCs from blood, sampled less than 30 months after vaccination. The receptors stem from a man aged 50-75 years who received an inactivated influenza vaccine.

J is TRBJ2-1 and V is TRBV3-1, with 7 positions matching TRBD2. The length of the CDR3 is 15 residues. Germline-derived CDR1 and CDR2 are LGHDT and YNNKEL (reference sequence). J gave up 2 bases and V 4 bases, and 5 bases lay outside the gene matches. In DNA form, the CDR3 reads TGTGCCAGCAGCCCAAGGGAGGGTCCCTACAATGAGCAGTTCTTC. This translates into CASSPREGPYNEQFF.

The sample holds many counts of this clonotype. V gene TRBV12-3 or TRBV12-4 combines with J gene TRBJ2-3; 9 bases map to TRBD1. The CDR3 sequence is 15 residues long. J was trimmed by 1 base and V by 6 bases; bases with no gene match: 5. The CDR3 DNA is TGTGCCAGCAGCGGAGGACAGGGGCGCACAGATACGCAGTATTTT. It specifies CASSGGQGRTDTQYF.

The chain couples TRBV19 to TRBJ2-2; a possible D gene is TRBD2 (6 bases). Deletions cut 1 base from V and 1 base from J, with 10 bases between. The CDR3 sequence is 16 residues long. Germline assignment: CDR1 LNHDA and CDR2 SQIVND (reference sequence). This CDR3 reads CASSIGRGLNTGELFF. DNA of the CDR3: TGTGCCAGTAGTATAGGCCGGGGGTTGAACACCGGGGAGCTGTTTTTT.

This clonotype was observed a handful of times. The rearrangement joins TRBV10-3 to TRBJ1-1; 11 bases agree with TRBD1. V gave up 6 bases and J gave up 0 bases; unmatched junction bases: 6. Germline CDR1 ENHRY, CDR2 SYGVKD. This CDR3 comprises 16 residues. In DNA form, the CDR3 reads TGTGCCATCAGCCTAGGACAGGGGGCTATGAACACTGAAGCTTTCTTT. It specifies CAISLGQGAMNTEAFF.

The rearrangement links TRBV29-1 to TRBJ2-7, with TRBD1 identical over 7 bases. Germline V lookup: CDR1 SQVTM, CDR2 ANQGSEA. Trimming cost V 0 bases and J 0 bases; bases outside gene matches: 8. This CDR3 region has 16 residues. CDR3 sequence: CSVEDRGRGNSYEQYF. Here the CDR3 DNA reads TGCAGCGTTGAAGATAGGGGCAGGGGGAACTCCTACGAGCAGTACTTC.

This sequence joins TRBV28 and TRBJ1-6, with 7 bases aligning to TRBD1. The CDR3 extends over 16 amino acids. With V trimmed by 5 bases and J by 6 bases, 10 bases remained unmatched. Per the germline V gene, CDR1 is MDHEN and CDR2 is SYDVKM. CDR3 in DNA: TGTGCCAGCAGTCCTCCGACAGGGAGGCGTAATTCACCCCTCCACTTT. Translation gives CASSPPTGRRNSPLHF.

This clonotype appeared a few times. The rearrangement uses TRBV7-2 and TRBJ2-7; TRBD2 matches 7 bases. CDR3 size: 14 residues. With 1 base clipped from V and 3 bases from J, the junction kept 3 bases outside the gene matches. Per the germline V gene, CDR1 is SGHTA and CDR2 is FQGNSA. CDR3 nucleotides: TGTGCCAGCAGCTTAGGTCTAGCGGACTACGAGCAGTACTTC. Translation: CASSLGLADYEQYF.

The table lists this clonotype with a few counts. This chain joins TRBV5-1 and TRBJ2-5; the D gene is possibly TRBD1 (6 bases). Deletions cut 7 bases from V and 5 bases from J, with 15 bases between. Germline CDR1 is SGHRS and CDR2 is YFSETQ. The CDR3 is 13 amino acids. Here the CDR3 reads CASARTGRETQYF. Here the CDR3 DNA reads TGCGCCAGCGCCAGAACAGGGCGGGAGACCCAGTACTTC.

This clonotype was observed a handful of times. The V and J genes are TRBV10-3 and TRBJ2-2, with D possibly matching TRBD2 (6 bases). The ends were cut back, 4 bases at V and 0 bases at J, with 12 bases in the middle. Germline CDR1 is ENHRY and CDR2 is SYGVKD. The CDR3 sequence is 16 residues long. CDR3 in DNA: TGTGCCATCAGTGGTAGCGGCCGTTCGAACACCGGGGAGCTGTTTTTT. This sequence encodes CAISGSGRSNTGELFF.

This clonotype was counted between two and nine times. The chain combines TRBV7-3 with TRBJ2-1, with 9 bases identical to TRBD1. The CDR3 is 13 amino acids. Trimming cost V 4 bases and J 10 bases; bases outside gene matches: 5. Germline assignment: CDR1 SGHTA and CDR2 FQGTGA. This CDR3 is CASSSAGTGEQFF. The CDR3 DNA follows: TGTGCCAGCAGCTCCGCCGGGACAGGGGAGCAGTTCTTC.

The CDR3, as DNA: TGCGCCAGCAGGCTCAACGGGGGGGACACTGAAGCTTTCTTT. Protein: CASRLNGGDTEAFF. The rearrangement links TRBV5-1 to TRBJ1-1; tentative D call: TRBD1 (5 bases). V was trimmed by 5 bases and J by 3 bases, leaving 14 bases between them. The CDR3 extends over 14 amino acids. Germline-derived CDR1 and CDR2 are SGHRS and YFSETQ.

This clonotype was seen many times. This CDR3 reads CASSLMVTGTYNEQFF. CDR3 nucleotide sequence: TGTGCCAGCAGTTTAATGGTGACAGGGACTTACAATGAGCAGTTCTTC. The genes are TRBV12-3 or TRBV12-4 and TRBJ2-1, with a possible D match to TRBD1 (7 bases). The CDR3 is made up of 16 amino acids. The V end was cut by 2 bases, the J end by 4 bases, with 15 bases between.

This clonotype was counted many times. DNA of the CDR3: TGTGCCAGCGGGTGGGGAGAACCCGATCAGCCCCAGCATTTT. It encodes CASGWGEPDQPQHF. The chain recombines TRBV6-1 with TRBJ1-5, with D hard to call. Trimming took 8 bases from V and 5 from J, leaving 16 bases between them. The CDR3 spans 14 residues. Germline V CDR1 and CDR2: MNHNS, SASEGT.